This record concerns one TCR beta chain sequence. The antigen remains unidentified. Whenever a sample was processed, at least 6 million PBMCs were isolated. CDR1 is SGHVS and CDR2 is FQNEAQ in the germline V gene. Trimming shortened V by 3 bases and J by 4 bases, and 16 bases separated the two germline ends. The CDR3 contains 16 residues. A second PCR of 7 to 11 cycles used a sample-barcoded 5' primer and a J-beta primer mix. TCRdb analysed the 5' RACE reads with MiXCR anew, one entry per CDR3 protein. The sample carries approximately 800,000 distinct CDR3 sequences, roughly 50% recorded once. The record originates from a study of blood T cells in healthy people across ages. General study points: Donor CMV infection status was unknown, possibly confounding age-related changes in expanded clonotypes.

The sample consisted of blood. The chain uses TRBV7-8 and TRBJ2-1; no firm D call. The source of this sequence is a man aged 35 to 55 in good health. The CDR3 reads CASSFPGSSRYNEQFF. For the CDR3, the DNA is TGTGCCAGCAGCTTTCCGGGTTCATCCAGGTACAATGAGCAGTTCTTC.